The T cell receptor (beta chain) under discussion was sequenced for a study of blood T cell repertoires in COVID-19. Per the germline V gene, CDR1 is GTSNPN and CDR2 is SVGIG (reference sequence). Between the trimmed V and J ends, which lost 0 bases and 3 bases, there was a span of 11 bases. The CDR3 extends over 14 amino acids. In the original workflow: Amplification of reference gene primers provided the estimated nucleated cell counts. Using immunoSEQ multiplex PCR, the repertoire was profiled, and TCRdb retains in-frame clones only, with some absent. Clone size and V and J calls were adopted from that table, with D and trimming inferred from the DNA. In the table there are 200,000 or so clones, around 82% of which are singletons.

Material: peripheral blood. J is TRBJ1-2 and V is TRBV30, with D uncertain. This clonotype was obtained from a woman aged 60-70 years with acute or convalescent COVID-19. CDR3 protein: CAWSVLPPDYGYTF. CDR3 coding DNA: TGTGCCTGGAGTGTTTTGCCCCCGGACTATGGCTACACCTTC.